The rows below give T cell receptor beta chains drawn from one sample of a study of early T cells in non-severe SARS-CoV-2 infection. TCRdb reanalysed the 5' RACE reads using MiXCR and keeps one entry per CDR3 protein. The sample has approximately 73,000 distinct CDR3 sequences; approximately 10% are singletons. The sample comprised whole blood. The receptors stem from an adult who was a healthcare worker with PCR-confirmed SARS-CoV-2 infection or an uninfected control (not recorded which). The CDR3 runs from the conserved cysteine through the conserved F or W. D genes are given only for firm matches. Rows may omit the clone size; those that give it use once, few, many or a size class.

j_call d_call clone_size v_call cdr3_nt cdr3_aa
TRBJ2-7 . few TRBV20-1 TGCAGTGCTAGAGAGGACAGCTACGAGCAGTACTTC CSAREDSYEQYF
TRBJ1-1 . . TRBV6-2/TRBV6-3 TGTGCCAGCAGGCAGGGGTTCGGAGCTTTCTTT CASRQGFGAFF
TRBJ2-3 TRBD1 . TRBV12-3/TRBV12-4 TGTGCCAGCAGTCCGGGACAGGGGGCGAAAGATACGCAGTATTTT CASSPGQGAKDTQYF
TRBJ2-7 TRBD2 many TRBV6-2/TRBV6-3 TGTGCCAGCAGTAACGCGGGGACTAGCGGGTACGAGCAGTACTTC CASSNAGTSGYEQYF
TRBJ2-1 . few TRBV7-7 TGTGCCAGCAGCTTAGCGCGAAAGAATGAGCAGTTCTTC CASSLARKNEQFF
TRBJ2-7 . few TRBV29-1 TGCAGCGTTGAAGATGGGATGCGGCAGTACTTC CSVEDGMRQYF
TRBJ2-5 . many TRBV2 TGTGCCAGCATGGCTGGGGGGACCCAGTACTTC CASMAGGTQYF
TRBJ1-2 . . TRBV7-9 TGTGCCAGCAGCTCTAACAGGATCTACTATGGCTACACCTTC CASSSNRIYYGYTF
TRBJ2-7 . many TRBV29-1 TGCAGCGTTGAAGGGGACGGTAAGGGTGATTGGTCCTACGAGCAGTACTTC CSVEGDGKGDWSYEQYF
TRBJ1-2 . many TRBV7-8 TGTGCCAGCAGCCCCCTTGGTGACACCGTTATTAACTATGGCTACACCTTC CASSPLGDTVINYGYTF
TRBJ2-3 . few TRBV7-9 TGTGCCAGCAGCTTTCAGGGTAACACAGATACGCAGTATTTT CASSFQGNTDTQYF
TRBJ2-1 TRBD1 . TRBV29-1 TGCAGCGTTGAAGGGACAGGGTTTTACAATGAGCAGTTCTTC CSVEGTGFYNEQFF
TRBJ2-2 TRBD2 few TRBV7-7 TGTGCCAGCAGCAAATCGGAGACTAGCGAGTTCGGGGAGCTGTTTTTT CASSKSETSEFGELFF
TRBJ2-2 . many TRBV7-7 TGTGCCAGCAGCTCGACAGATACGAACACCGGGGAGCTGTTTTTT CASSSTDTNTGELFF
TRBJ2-5 . . TRBV19 TGTGCCAGTAGTATAAGGCGTACGAGCAAAGAGACCCAGTACTTC CASSIRRTSKETQYF
TRBJ2-7 . many TRBV20-1 TGCAGTGCTAGTCCCTCAGGGACCGGGGAGAGGGGCTACGAGCAGTACTTC CSASPSGTGERGYEQYF
TRBJ2-5 . . TRBV29-1 TGCAGCGGGGGACCCGTAGAGACCCAGTACTTC CSGGPVETQYF
TRBJ2-7 TRBD2 few TRBV29-1 TGCAGCGTGGTCGGGGGGGACTACGAGCAGTACTTC CSVVGGDYEQYF
TRBJ1-4 TRBD1 many TRBV29-1 TGCAGCGTTGAAGATGGACAGGGTGAAAAACTGTTTTTT CSVEDGQGEKLFF